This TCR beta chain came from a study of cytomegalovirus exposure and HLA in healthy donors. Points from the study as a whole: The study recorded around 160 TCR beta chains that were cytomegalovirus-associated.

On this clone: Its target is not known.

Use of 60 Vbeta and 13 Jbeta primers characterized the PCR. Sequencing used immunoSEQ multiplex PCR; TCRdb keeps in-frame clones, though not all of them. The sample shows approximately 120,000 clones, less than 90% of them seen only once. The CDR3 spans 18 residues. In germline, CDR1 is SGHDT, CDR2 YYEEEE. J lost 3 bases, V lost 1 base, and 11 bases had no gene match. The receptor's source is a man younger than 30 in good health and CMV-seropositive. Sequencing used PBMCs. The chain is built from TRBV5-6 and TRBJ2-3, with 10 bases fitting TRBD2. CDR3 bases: TGTGCCAGCAGCTTGCTAGCGGGGGCCCTACTATTTACAGATACGCAGTATTTT. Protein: CASSLLAGALLFTDTQYF.